Listed below are T cell receptor beta chains from one sample, sequenced in a study of monozygotic twins with inflammatory bowel disease. TCRdb re-called the 5' RACE reads; every CDR3 protein appears as one record, without DNA. The sample table sets out around 450,000 distinct CDR3 sequences. Material: blood. Receptor source: a human donor with ulcerative colitis or Crohn's disease, or a healthy co-twin of an affected twin (not recorded which). Both conserved end residues are part of each CDR3.

j_gene: TRBJ1-4
v_gene: TRBV11-2
CDR3aa: CASSLGTGFMNEKLFF

j_gene: TRBJ2-4
v_gene: TRBV7-2
CDR3aa: CASSSQGTLAKNIQYF

j_gene: TRBJ2-4
v_gene: TRBV6-4
CDR3aa: CASSDTDRVGIQYF

j_gene: TRBJ2-3
v_gene: TRBV5-5
CDR3aa: CASSSPPDTQYF

j_gene: TRBJ2-7
v_gene: TRBV3-1
CDR3aa: CASSQIGAYEQYF

j_gene: TRBJ2-1
v_gene: TRBV20-1
CDR3aa: CSAMTSGSNNYNEQFF

j_gene: TRBJ1-4
v_gene: TRBV10-3
CDR3aa: CAISKQGAGEKLFF

j_gene: TRBJ2-2
v_gene: TRBV9
CDR3aa: CASSVAGTTGELFF

j_gene: TRBJ1-1
v_gene: TRBV18
CDR3aa: CASSPETGGNTEAFF

j_gene: TRBJ1-1
v_gene: TRBV5-1
CDR3aa: CASSLASGARPFF

j_gene: TRBJ2-7
v_gene: TRBV5-5
CDR3aa: CASSFSSWVYEQYF

j_gene: TRBJ2-3
v_gene: TRBV5-1
CDR3aa: CATSSASTDTQYF

j_gene: TRBJ2-1
v_gene: TRBV27
CDR3aa: CASSPGTVSYNEQFF